Each of the 12 T cell receptor beta chains below was sequenced from the same sample in a study of blood T cells in healthy people across ages. The use of a sample-barcoded 5' primer and a J-beta primer mix characterized a second PCR of roughly 7 to 11 cycles. TCRdb re-derived calls from the 5' RACE reads in MiXCR, one entry per CDR3 protein. The sample consists of hundreds of thousands of distinct CDR3 sequences, roughly 50% of them appearing once. The sample was blood. These receptors were collected from a man older than 75 in good health.

CDR3 residues: CASSASDRGSNYGYTF. In DNA, the CDR3 is TGTGCCAGCAGCGCGTCCGACAGAGGCTCTAACTATGGCTACACCTTC. The chain carries TRBV3-1 and TRBJ1-2; D may be TRBD1 (5 bases). V dropped 5 bases and J dropped 0 bases, with 16 bases sitting between them. The germline V gene encodes CDR1 LGHDT and CDR2 YNNKEL (reference sequence). The CDR3 contains 16 residues.

This clonotype has only a few counts. The chain employs TRBV7-3 and TRBJ1-6; tentative D call: TRBD1 (6 bases). CDR1 is SGHTA and CDR2 is FQGTGA in the germline V gene. Trimming took 5 bases from V and 5 from J, leaving 10 bases between them. The CDR3 length is 14 residues. CDR3 loop: CASSPTGNNSPLHF. In DNA form, the CDR3 reads TGTGCCAGCAGCCCCACAGGGAATAATTCACCCCTCCACTTT.

Turning to this clonotype: At one boundary the junction diverges from the germline segment, which might be a read error. The chain is built from TRBV4-2 and TRBJ2-7, with TRBD2 matching over 13 bases. This CDR3 spans 20 amino acids. Germline loops: CDR1 LGHNA, CDR2 YNFKEQ. CDR3 DNA: TGTGCCAGCAGCCAAGAACTAGCGGGAGGGGGCCAGTTACAACCCTACGAGCGGTACTTT. Translating gives CASSQELAGGGQLQPYERYF.

The V gene is TRBV11-2, the J gene TRBJ1-1; D gene unclear. CDR1 is SGHAT and CDR2 is FQNNGV in the germline V gene. V dropped 5 bases and J dropped 7 bases, with 17 bases sitting between them. CDR3 length: 14 amino acids. The CDR3 reads CASSREGLLGEAFF. CDR3 in DNA: TGTGCCAGCAGCCGCGAAGGGCTACTTGGTGAAGCTTTCTTT.

The table lists this clonotype with a count of one. The chain is built from TRBV20-1 and TRBJ1-5; D possibly corresponds to TRBD1 (5 bases). This CDR3 contains 16 residues. The germline gives CDR1 DFQATT, CDR2 SNEGSKA (reference sequence). Trimming took 2 bases from V and 0 from J, leaving 14 bases between them. The CDR3 loop reads CSARLVTVDSNQPQHF. CDR3 DNA sequence: TGCAGTGCTAGACTCGTGACAGTCGATAGCAATCAGCCCCAGCATTTT.

The V gene is TRBV4-1, the J gene TRBJ1-2, with TRBD1 matching 11 bases. With 4 bases clipped from V and 10 bases from J, the junction kept 32 bases outside the gene matches. The CDR3 length is 22 residues. CDR1 and CDR2 from the germline V gene are MGHRA and YSYEKL. In DNA, the CDR3 is TGCGCCAGCAGCCCCCTCCTCCCGGGACAGGGGGTTCCAACCGCACTAACTATGGACTACACCTTC. This translates into CASSPLLPGQGVPTALTMDYTF.

This chain joins TRBV6-5 and TRBJ2-3; 7 bases agree with TRBD2. Trimming cost V 6 bases and J 3 bases; bases outside gene matches: 9. The CDR3 has 15 amino acids. Germline assignment: CDR1 MNHEY and CDR2 SVGAGI. CDR3 sequence: CASSQLGGSTDTQYF. CDR3 DNA sequence: TGTGCCAGCAGCCAGCTCGGCGGGAGTACAGATACGCAGTATTTT.

The CDR3 reads CASSQTDRDRYAYF. For the CDR3, the DNA is TGCGCCAGCAGCCAGACTGACAGGGACAGATACGCGTATTTT. This chain links TRBV5-1 with TRBJ2-3; 7 bases match TRBD1. J lost 14 bases, V lost 4 bases, and 16 bases had no gene match. Looked up from germline, CDR1 is SGHRS and CDR2 is YFSETQ. There are 14 residues in the CDR3.

The CDR3 is CASSFYADLSTDTQYF. CDR3 DNA: TGTGCCAGCAGCTTCTACGCGGACCTTAGCACAGATACGCAGTATTTT. The chain recombines TRBV7-2 with TRBJ2-3, with D unclear. There are 16 residues in the CDR3. Germline lookup yields CDR1 SGHTA and CDR2 FQGNSA. V was pared by 3 bases and J by 0 bases, with 13 bases between.

This chain joins TRBV20-1 and TRBJ2-3; 10 nucleotides agree with TRBD2. V was pared by 6 bases and J by 1 base, with 4 bases of the junction left unmatched. This CDR3 region has 14 residues. CDR1 is DFQATT and CDR2 is SNEGSKA in the germline V gene (reference sequence). The CDR3 sequence is CSAKGTSGTDTQYF. CDR3 DNA: TGCAGTGCCAAAGGGACTAGCGGCACAGATACGCAGTATTTT.

The chain joins TRBV6-5 to TRBJ2-4; D is unresolved. The J call may be faulty, since TRBJ2-7 better matches the DNA end. CDR3 length: 14 amino acids. Germline V lookup: CDR1 MNHEY, CDR2 SVGAGI. The CDR3 DNA is TGTGCCAGCAGTTATGGGCAGGCGGCCTACGAGCAGTACTTC. Its protein is CASSYGQAAYEQYF.

The CDR3 here is CASRPRTGGSHEQFF. In DNA form, the CDR3 reads TGTGCCAGCAGACCTCGGACAGGGGGCTCCCACGAGCAGTTCTTC. The chain couples TRBV12-3 or TRBV12-4 to TRBJ2-1; 11 bases line up with TRBD1. This CDR3 has 15 residues. Losses at the gene ends were 6 bases for V and 10 bases for J; bases not matched to a gene: 11.